The 10 T cell receptor beta chains below come from one sample, sequenced in a study of T cells in Graves' hyperthyroidism and ophthalmopathy. The CDR3 regions of TCR beta were amplified from RNA transcripts. Carried out on the TCR CDR3, a first-round RT-PCR used the HTBI primer set. From the multiplex PCR reads, TCRdb called clonotypes with MiXCR, one entry per CDR3 protein. The sample includes 300,000 to 350,000 distinct CDR3 sequences, 11% to 15% of them seen just once. Source material: blood. Every receptor here comes from a woman in her 30s with Graves' hyperthyroidism.

There are many counts of this clonotype. The chain joins TRBV7-2 to TRBJ1-6; no clear D. CDR3 size: 17 residues. CDR1 is SGHTA, CDR2 FQGNSA, per germline. Deletions cut 0 bases from V and 0 bases from J, with 9 bases between. CDR3 coding DNA: TGTGCCAGCAGCTTAGCCCCGTCCATCTCCTATAATTCACCCCTCCACTTT. The encoded protein is CASSLAPSISYNSPLHF.

This clonotype came up a few times. The chain recombines TRBV5-5 with TRBJ2-1; 9 positions match TRBD2. V shed 3 bases, J shed 1 base, and the junction held 8 bases outside the gene matches. CDR3 length equals 17 residues. The V gene's germline CDR1 is SGHKS and CDR2 YYEKEE (reference sequence). CDR3 nucleotide sequence: TGTGCCAGCAGCTGGATTAGCGGGAGAGGGTCCTACAATGAGCAGTTCTTC. The encoded protein is CASSWISGRGSYNEQFF.

This clonotype was counted at least ten times. This chain uses TRBV4-1 with TRBJ2-5; 9 bases map to TRBD2. With 5 bases clipped from V and 5 bases from J, the junction kept 9 bases outside the gene matches. CDR3 size: 15 residues. Germline V lookup: CDR1 MGHRA, CDR2 YSYEKL. CDR3 region: CASSFSGRSVETQYF. The CDR3 DNA sequence: TGCGCCAGCAGCTTTAGCGGGAGAAGCGTGGAGACCCAGTACTTC.

This chain connects TRBV3-1 to TRBJ1-1; tentative D call: TRBD1 (5 bases). This CDR3 has 15 amino acids. Deletions cut 4 bases from V and 6 bases from J, with 18 bases between. From germline, CDR1 is LGHDT and CDR2 YNNKEL (reference sequence). Written as DNA, the CDR3 is TGTGCCAGCAGCCCCGAGGGCAGGGCGCGCCCTGAAGCTTTCTTT. Protein sequence: CASSPEGRARPEAFF.

This chain joins TRBV20-1 and TRBJ1-1; D ambiguous. Between the trimmed V and J ends, which lost 5 bases and 4 bases, there was a span of 17 bases. Germline V lookup: CDR1 DFQATT, CDR2 SNEGSKA (reference sequence). The CDR3 runs 14 residues. DNA for the CDR3: TGCAGTGCTGCCCCTATACCTTTCGGCACTGAAGCTTTCTTT. It codes for CSAAPIPFGTEAFF.

This clonotype was detected a few times. The V gene is TRBV5-5, the J gene TRBJ2-1; D call uncertain. The CDR3 is 13 amino acids. The V end lost 0 bases, the J end lost 5 bases, and 6 bases lay between the germline ends. Germline lookup yields CDR1 SGHKS and CDR2 YYEKEE (reference sequence). The CDR3 coding sequence is TGTGCCAGCAGCTTGGGGTCGGACAATGAGCAGTTCTTC. As protein: CASSLGSDNEQFF.

The table lists this clonotype with many counts. The chain combines TRBV2 with TRBJ2-5; D might be TRBD1 (6 bases). Trimming removed 10 bases from V and 2 bases from J, with 14 bases in between. The germline V gene has CDR1 SNHLY and CDR2 FYNNEI. This CDR3 contains 13 residues. DNA for the CDR3: TGTGCCACCGTTCGTGGACAGCAAGAGACCCAGTACTTC. As protein: CATVRGQQETQYF.

This clonotype was recorded at least ten times. V and J are TRBV6-1 and TRBJ1-1; 7 nucleotides agree with TRBD1. The CDR3 has 15 amino acids. Germline CDR1 is MNHNS and CDR2 is SASEGT. V gave up 5 bases and J gave up 0 bases; unmatched junction bases: 6. The CDR3 reads CASSSQTGMNTEAFF. Written as DNA, the CDR3 is TGTGCCAGCAGTTCCCAGACAGGGATGAACACTGAAGCTTTCTTT.

The chain couples TRBV6-2 or TRBV6-3 to TRBJ2-7, with 11 bases that match TRBD1. The CDR3 is 15 amino acids. With 5 bases clipped from V and 1 base from J, the junction kept 4 bases outside the gene matches. Germline CDR1 and CDR2: MNHEY and SVGEGT. The CDR3 protein is CASSRGTGGSYEQYF. The CDR3 nucleotides read TGTGCCAGCAGTAGAGGGACAGGGGGATCCTACGAGCAGTACTTC.

The J gene is TRBJ2-2, the V gene TRBV5-1; 10 positions agree with TRBD1. Germline loops: CDR1 SGHRS, CDR2 YFSETQ. V gave up 4 bases and J gave up 4 bases; unmatched junction bases: 4. This CDR3 has 15 amino acids. The CDR3 loop is CASSLRQGATGELFF. CDR3 DNA sequence: TGCGCCAGCAGCCTTAGACAGGGGGCCACCGGGGAGCTGTTTTTT.